This T cell receptor beta chain originates from a study of blood T cell repertoires in COVID-19. Authors' methods: Counts of nucleated cells, estimated from reference gene primer amplification, were obtained. This table comes from immunoSEQ multiplex PCR, and its TCRdb copy is limited to in-frame clones, with some not included. V, J and clone size reflect that table, while D and trimming were determined from the DNA. The sample comprises about 110,000 clones, about 85% of which are singletons, and around 4.9% rests with the top ten. V gave up 8 bases and J gave up 7 bases; unmatched junction bases: 11. The CDR3 extends over 14 amino acids. Per the germline V gene, CDR1 is LNHDA and CDR2 is SQIVND (reference sequence).

The source material was peripheral blood. J is TRBJ2-4 and V is TRBV19; 7 bases map to TRBD1. This receptor was identified in a human donor in a cohort sampled during active COVID-19. CDR3 bases: TGTGCCAGTGGAGGAGACAGGGAGCAGAACATTCAGTACTTC. Translated: CASGGDREQNIQYF.